What follows are 18 T cell receptor beta chains derived from one specimen sequenced in a study of cytomegalovirus exposure and HLA in healthy donors. The PCR ran on 60 Vbeta and 13 Jbeta primers. TCRdb's copy holds only in-frame clones and misses some; the assay was immunoSEQ multiplex PCR. Its clone listing holds 95,000 to 150,000 clones. Material for sequencing was PBMCs. Source of these receptors: a man younger than 35 in good health and CMV-seronegative.

The rearrangement links TRBV9 to TRBJ2-1; TRBD2 matches at 8 bases. CDR1 and CDR2 (germline): SGDLS, YYNGEE. The CDR3 covers 15 residues. Unmatched junction bases numbered 4, after V lost 0 bases and J lost 5 bases. The CDR3 sequence is CASSVGQRGNNEQFF. For the CDR3, the DNA is TGTGCCAGCAGCGTAGGTCAGCGGGGGAACAATGAGCAGTTCTTC.

The genes are TRBV5-1 and TRBJ2-1; TRBD2 matches at 12 bases. The CDR3 covers 18 residues. V trimming: 4 bases; J trimming: 5 bases; junction bases outside the gene matches: 13. The V gene's germline CDR1 is SGHRS and CDR2 YFSETQ. The CDR3 region is CASSPPGLAGGPNNEQFF. For the CDR3, the DNA is TGCGCCAGCAGCCCCCCAGGGCTAGCGGGAGGGCCAAACAATGAGCAGTTCTTC.

The chain joins TRBV7-9 to TRBJ2-3; TRBD2 agrees at 9 bases. Germline loops: CDR1 SEHNR, CDR2 FQNEAQ (reference sequence). The CDR3 sequence is 16 residues long. The J segment lost 3 bases and the V segment lost 5 bases, leaving 9 bases of the junction unmatched. The CDR3 is CASSPGRGGRTDTQYF. CDR3 in DNA: TGTGCCAGCAGCCCAGGGCGGGGGGGTAGGACAGATACGCAGTATTTT.

This chain uses TRBV30 with TRBJ1-3, with 7 bases identical to TRBD1. Looked up from germline, CDR1 is GTSNPN and CDR2 is SVGIG (reference sequence). This CDR3 region has 15 residues. The V gene end was trimmed by 2 bases and the J gene end by 4 bases; junction bases not matched to a gene: 8. CDR3 loop: CAWSLRQGVGNTIYF. In nucleotides, the CDR3 is TGTGCCTGGAGTCTCCGCCAGGGGGTAGGAAACACCATATATTTT.

J is TRBJ1-5 and V is TRBV27, with D hard to call. V gave up 2 bases and J gave up 2 bases, with 7 bases separating them. The CDR3 has 14 amino acids. Germline V gene lookup returns CDR1 MNHEY and CDR2 SMNVEV (reference sequence). CDR3 in amino acids: CASSLREGNQPQHF. The DNA of the CDR3 is TGTGCCAGCAGTTTACGGGAGGGCAATCAGCCCCAGCATTTT.

The chain recombines TRBV6-6 with TRBJ2-7; 13 positions agree with TRBD2. Germline V gene lookup returns CDR1 MNHNY and CDR2 SVGAGI (reference sequence). The CDR3 has 15 residues. J was trimmed by 5 bases and V by 4 bases; bases with no gene match: 5. CDR3 coding DNA: TGTGCCAGCAGTTTGAATGGACTAGCGGGGGACGAGCAGTACTTC. Translated, it gives CASSLNGLAGDEQYF.

The V call is TRBV7-3, the J call TRBJ1-1, with D possibly TRBD1 on 5 matching bases. The CDR3 runs 15 residues. Germline CDR1 reads SGHTA; CDR2 reads FQGTGA. The V and J ends lost 0 bases and 8 bases respectively, with 16 bases between them. In nucleotides, the CDR3 is TGTGCCAGCAGCTTAACGGCCGGGGGAGAGACCGAAGCTTTCTTT. Its translation is CASSLTAGGETEAFF.

This chain links TRBV7-3 with TRBJ1-1; 7 bases align to TRBD1. CDR1 is SGHTA and CDR2 is FQGTGA in the germline V gene. The CDR3 totals 17 residues. Trimming at V came to 5 bases and at J to 0 bases, leaving 12 bases not matched to a gene. CDR3 sequence: CASSQGRTGDLNTEAFF. CDR3 bases: TGTGCCAGCAGCCAAGGTAGGACAGGAGACTTGAACACTGAAGCTTTCTTT.

Worth noting for this clone: The same CDR3 also results from other DNA sequences found in this sample. The chain uses TRBV2 and TRBJ1-6, with 7 bases fitting TRBD1. V was pared by 0 bases and J by 9 bases, with 5 bases of the junction left unmatched. The CDR3 sequence is 15 residues long. CDR1 is SNHLY and CDR2 is FYNNEI in the germline V gene. The CDR3 DNA is TGTGCCAGCAGTGAAGCAGGGGGACAGATTTCACCCCTCCACTTT. Translated: CASSEAGGQISPLHF.

In nucleotides, the CDR3 is TGTGCCAGCATGACCCTGGGACACAGGAACACTGAAGCTTTCTTT. Translated, it gives CASMTLGHRNTEAFF. This chain joins TRBV6-1 and TRBJ1-1; D is possibly TRBD1 (6 bases). Looked up from germline, CDR1 is MNHNS and CDR2 is SASEGT. V was cut by 7 bases and J by 1 base, with 16 bases left in between. The CDR3 runs to 15 residues.

Worth noting for this clone: Other DNA sequences in the sample encode the same CDR3. V usage is TRBV28 and J usage is TRBJ1-4; TRBD1 matches at 8 bases. The germline V gene has CDR1 MDHEN and CDR2 SYDVKM. The CDR3 runs 15 residues. V was pared by 5 bases and J by 7 bases, with 9 bases of the junction left unmatched. This CDR3 reads CASSLLGTGGEKLFF. CDR3 coding DNA: TGTGCCAGCAGTCTCCTCGGGACAGGAGGTGAAAAACTGTTTTTT.

V gene TRBV6-1 combines with J gene TRBJ2-4; 8 bases are shared with TRBD2. Trimming at V came to 4 bases and at J to 0 bases, leaving 5 bases not matched to a gene. Germline lookup yields CDR1 MNHNS and CDR2 SASEGT. This CDR3 has 16 residues. CDR3 amino acids: CASSALAELAKNIQYF. CDR3 DNA sequence: TGTGCCAGCAGTGCACTAGCGGAATTAGCCAAAAACATTCAGTACTTC.

The chain recombines TRBV19 with TRBJ2-2, with 7 bases identical to TRBD2. Germline V CDR1 and CDR2: LNHDA, SQIVND (reference sequence). This CDR3 has 14 amino acids. Trimming took 5 bases from V and 5 from J; bases not matched to a gene: 5. The CDR3 reads CASSVQGGTGELFF. The DNA of the CDR3 is TGTGCCAGTAGTGTCCAGGGAGGGACCGGGGAGCTGTTTTTT.

The V and J genes are TRBV27 and TRBJ2-3; the D is unclear. The V end was cut by 6 bases, the J end by 11 bases, with 12 bases between. Per the germline V gene, CDR1 is MNHEY and CDR2 is SMNVEV (reference sequence). CDR3 size: 11 residues. The DNA for the CDR3 is TGTGCCAGCAGGAGCTCGGGTGGGCAGTATTTT. Protein product: CASRSSGGQYF.

The chain recombines TRBV6-4 with TRBJ2-1, with D tentatively TRBD2 (5 bases). In germline, CDR1 is MRHNA, CDR2 SNTAGT. V was clipped by 7 bases and J by 7 bases, with 26 bases between them. The CDR3 runs 17 residues. The CDR3 spells CASTPPHRDNLYNEQFF. In DNA, the CDR3 is TGTGCCAGCACCCCCCCTCATCGGGATAATCTGTATAATGAGCAGTTCTTC.

The genes are TRBV6-4 and TRBJ2-1, with 10 bases that match TRBD1. Germline CDR1 MRHNA, CDR2 SNTAGT. The CDR3 runs 16 residues. V shed 5 bases and J 1 base; nucleotides not matched to a gene: 5. The DNA for the CDR3 is TGTGCCAGCAGTCCCCGGGGACAGGGGTCCTACAATGAGCAGTTCTTC. Amino acid sequence: CASSPRGQGSYNEQFF.

This chain joins TRBV19 and TRBJ2-1; 13 bases fit TRBD2. Trimming at V came to 4 bases and at J to 10 bases, leaving 10 bases not matched to a gene. This CDR3 contains 16 residues. Per the germline V gene, CDR1 is LNHDA and CDR2 is SQIVND (reference sequence). The CDR3: CASSTQLAGGPKEQFF. In DNA form, the CDR3 reads TGTGCCAGTAGTACCCAACTAGCGGGGGGGCCCAAGGAGCAGTTCTTC.

The chain couples TRBV9 to TRBJ2-3, with TRBD2 matching 8 bases. The trim removed 0 bases at V and 5 bases at J, leaving 11 bases unmatched. The CDR3 totals 17 residues. Germline values: CDR1 SGDLS, CDR2 YYNGEE. The CDR3 is CASSVDPAGGVVDTQYF. The CDR3 DNA sequence: TGTGCCAGCAGCGTAGATCCGGCGGGAGGAGTGGTAGATACGCAGTATTTT.